These 10 T cell receptor beta chains came from one sample sequenced in a study of regulatory T cells in long-lasting Graves disease. Construction of TCR beta libraries relied on iRepertoire HTBI primers and on Arm-PCR targeting CDR3 regions. TCRdb re-analysed the multiplex PCR reads in MiXCR, keeping a single row per CDR3 protein. The table records about 470,000 distinct CDR3 sequences, roughly 21% of them present only once. Time point noted: persistent/refractory GD, antithyroid drugs over 5 years with positive TRAb. PBMCs were the source of the RNA used for TCR sequencing. The source was peripheral blood mononuclear cells (PBMCs), collected when the disease was refractory, from a patient treated with antithyroid drugs. These receptors came from a female donor with Graves disease.

Comment on this clonotype: It may be a read error: a sequence one base away is much more abundant. This rearrangement joins TRBV11-1 to TRBJ2-7; 8 nucleotides line up with TRBD1. This CDR3 comprises 15 residues. Germline-derived CDR1 and CDR2 are SGHAT and FQDESV (reference sequence). The CDR3 spells CTSSLAAGGGYEQYF. DNA of the CDR3: TGTACCAGCAGCTTAGCCGCAGGGGGCGGCTACGAGCAGTACTTC.

There are a few counts of this clonotype. The chain couples TRBV5-8 to TRBJ1-1; the match to TRBD1 covers 10 bases. This CDR3 region has 15 residues. V dropped 3 bases and J dropped 8; count of bases not matched to a gene: 10. The germline CDR1 and CDR2 sequences are SGHTS and YDEGEE. CDR3 DNA: TGTGCCAGCAGCTGGGGGACAGGGGCGGGCGTGGAAGCTTTCTTT. As protein: CASSWGTGAGVEAFF.

This clonotype has a count of ten or more. V is TRBV6-2 or TRBV6-3 and J is TRBJ1-1, with D perhaps matching TRBD1 (5 bases). V lost 6 bases and J 7 bases, leaving 21 bases between the germline ends. This CDR3 spans 15 amino acids. In germline, CDR1 is MNHEY, CDR2 SVGEGT. The CDR3 bases are TGTGCCAGCAGACCCCGGGGAGGGGATTTGAGTGAAGCTTTCTTT. This codes for CASRPRGGDLSEAFF.

DNA for the CDR3: TGTGCCAGCTCACCACCGTTTGGGGACAGGGGCTACGAGCAGTACTTC. Protein product: CASSPPFGDRGYEQYF. This chain uses TRBV18 with TRBJ2-7; 10 nucleotides match TRBD1. Germline CDR1 KGHSH, CDR2 LQKENI. The V and J ends lost 0 bases and 3 bases, in that order; junction bases with no gene match: 5. The CDR3 runs to 16 residues.

This clonotype was seen at least ten times. The rearrangement links TRBV28 to TRBJ2-7; 11 bases match TRBD2. CDR1 and CDR2 from the germline V gene are MDHEN and SYDVKM. V was pared by 4 bases and J by 3 bases, with 8 bases of the junction left unmatched. This CDR3 is built from 16 residues. The CDR3 DNA reads TGTGCCAGCAGTTACAGGGGGCTAGCGGGAGGCTACGAGCAGTACTTC. This sequence encodes CASSYRGLAGGYEQYF.

Many counts were recorded for this clonotype. The chain recombines TRBV11-2 with TRBJ2-7; D is perhaps TRBD2 (5 bases). CDR1 SGHAT and CDR2 FQNNGV come from the germline V gene. The CDR3 covers 16 residues. The V end was cut by 1 base, the J end by 3 bases, with 16 bases between. CDR3 in amino acids: CASSLVPSSGYYEQYF. The CDR3 nucleotides are TGTGCCAGCAGCTTAGTCCCGTCGTCGGGGTACTACGAGCAGTACTTC.

This clonotype was counted ten times or more. The chain carries TRBV20-1 and TRBJ2-7, with 8 bases fitting TRBD1. The CDR3 length is 13 residues. Germline V gene sequence: CDR1 DFQATT, CDR2 SNEGSKA (reference sequence). Trimming at V came to 5 bases and at J to 7 bases, leaving 10 bases not matched to a gene. This chain's CDR3 is CSAYDRGGGEQYF. In DNA, the CDR3 is TGCAGTGCTTATGACAGGGGAGGTGGAGAGCAGTACTTC.

This clonotype was recorded at least ten times. This chain links TRBV7-9 with TRBJ1-2; no clear D. Trimming stripped 5 bases from V and 2 bases from J, with 9 bases between. From germline, CDR1 is SEHNR and CDR2 FQNEAQ (reference sequence). The CDR3 is 13 amino acids. The CDR3, as DNA: TGTGCCAGCAGCGACGAAGGAAACTATGGCTACACCTTC. Translating gives CASSDEGNYGYTF.

Of note for this clonotype: A junction boundary mismatches the germline segment, possibly from a read error. The chain employs TRBV30 and TRBJ2-7, with unresolved D. Germline loops: CDR1 GTSNPN, CDR2 SVGIG (reference sequence). CDR3 length: 11 amino acids. CDR3 residues: CARSVFGEQYF. CDR3 DNA: TGTGCCCGGAGTGTATTTGGGGAGCAGTACTTC.

This clonotype was found many times. The CDR3 protein is CATSDSALGTAFF. Written as DNA, the CDR3 is TGTGCCACCAGTGATTCCGCCTTAGGTACGGCTTTCTTT. The chain recombines TRBV24-1 with TRBJ1-1; unclear D gene. The CDR3 sequence is 13 residues long. The V gene lost 2 bases and the J gene lost 11 bases, with 14 bases spanning the gap. CDR1 is KGHDR and CDR2 is SFDVKD in the germline V gene.